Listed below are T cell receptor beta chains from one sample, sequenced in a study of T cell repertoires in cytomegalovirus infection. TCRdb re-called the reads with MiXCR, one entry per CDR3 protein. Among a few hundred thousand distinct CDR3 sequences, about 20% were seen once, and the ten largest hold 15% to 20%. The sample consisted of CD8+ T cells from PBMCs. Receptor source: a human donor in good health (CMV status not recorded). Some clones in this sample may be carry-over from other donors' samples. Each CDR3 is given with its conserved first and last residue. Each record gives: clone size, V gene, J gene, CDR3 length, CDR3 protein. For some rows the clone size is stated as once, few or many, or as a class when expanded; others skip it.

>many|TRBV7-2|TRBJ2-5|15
CASSLALGSQETQYF
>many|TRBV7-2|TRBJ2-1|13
CASSLYGYNEQFF
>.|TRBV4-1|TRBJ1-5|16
CASSHVYRGRGQPQHF
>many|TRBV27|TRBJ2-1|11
CASRVGTDQFF
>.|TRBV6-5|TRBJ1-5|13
CASKDGLNQPQHF
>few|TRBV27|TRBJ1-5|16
CASSLGVGYSNQPQHF
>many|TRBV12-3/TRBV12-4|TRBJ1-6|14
CASSTGGVRSPLHF
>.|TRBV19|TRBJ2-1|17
CASSIRGGDFSYNEQFF
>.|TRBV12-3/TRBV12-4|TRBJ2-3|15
CASSAYTGRTDTQYF
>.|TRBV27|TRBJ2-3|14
CASSPTGYADTQYF
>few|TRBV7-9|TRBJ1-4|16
CASSLVPTEANEKLFF
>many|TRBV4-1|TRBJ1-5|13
CASSLGGWQPQHF
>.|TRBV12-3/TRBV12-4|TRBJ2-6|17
CASFRAGASSGANVLTF
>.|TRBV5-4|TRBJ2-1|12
CASSWRYNEQFF
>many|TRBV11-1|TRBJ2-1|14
CASRPGLAGLEQFF
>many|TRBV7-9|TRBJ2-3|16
CASNRPDRESTDTQYF
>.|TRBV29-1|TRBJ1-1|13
CSVEPAGGIEAFF
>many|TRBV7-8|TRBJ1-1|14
CASSPHPGTPEAFF
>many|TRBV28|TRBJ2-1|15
CASSFPDGYYNEQFF
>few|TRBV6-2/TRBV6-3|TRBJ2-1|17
CASSYDPSGSSYNEQFF
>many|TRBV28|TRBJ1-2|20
CASSLFIWIVTGHLKYGYTF
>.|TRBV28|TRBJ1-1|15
CASSFRGGGRTEAFF
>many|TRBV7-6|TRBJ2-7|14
CATIIAGTAYEQYF
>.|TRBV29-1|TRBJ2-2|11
CSVLGTGELFF
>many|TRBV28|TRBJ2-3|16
CASSPGLAGFTDTQYF
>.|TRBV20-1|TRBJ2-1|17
CSARAISTSGGAYEQFF
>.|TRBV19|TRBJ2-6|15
CASTDRVSGANVLTF
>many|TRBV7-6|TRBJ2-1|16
CASSPRASGGAGEQFF
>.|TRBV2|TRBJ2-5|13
CASHRELQETQYF
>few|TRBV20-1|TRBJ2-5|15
CSARRPRRVQETQYF
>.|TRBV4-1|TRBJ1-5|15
CASSQGRQGRQPQHF
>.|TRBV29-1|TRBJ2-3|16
CSVEGSSGGVADTQYF